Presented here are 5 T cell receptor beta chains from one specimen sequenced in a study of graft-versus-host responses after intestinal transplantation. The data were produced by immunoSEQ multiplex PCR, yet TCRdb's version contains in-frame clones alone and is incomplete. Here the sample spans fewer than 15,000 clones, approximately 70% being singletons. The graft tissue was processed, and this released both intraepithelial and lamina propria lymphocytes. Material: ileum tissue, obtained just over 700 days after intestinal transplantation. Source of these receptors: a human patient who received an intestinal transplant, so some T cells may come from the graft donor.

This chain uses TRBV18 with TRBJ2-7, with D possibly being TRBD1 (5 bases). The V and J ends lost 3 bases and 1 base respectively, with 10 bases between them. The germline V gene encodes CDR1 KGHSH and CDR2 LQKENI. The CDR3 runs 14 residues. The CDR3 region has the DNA TGTGCCAGCTCACCTCCGACAGTATCCTACGAGCAGTACTTC. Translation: CASSPPTVSYEQYF.

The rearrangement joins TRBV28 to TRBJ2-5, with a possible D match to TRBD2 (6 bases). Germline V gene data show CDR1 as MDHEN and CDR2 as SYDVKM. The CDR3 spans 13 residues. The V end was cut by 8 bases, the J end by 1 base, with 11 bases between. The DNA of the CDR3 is TGTGCCAGCGGATTAGCGGTCCAAGAGACCCAGTACTTC. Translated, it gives CASGLAVQETQYF.

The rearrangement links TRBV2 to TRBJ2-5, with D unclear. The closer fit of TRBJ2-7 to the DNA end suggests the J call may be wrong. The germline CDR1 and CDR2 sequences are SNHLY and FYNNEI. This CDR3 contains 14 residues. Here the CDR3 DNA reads TGTGCCAGCAGTGATGGGATTATCTCCTACGAGCAGTACTTC. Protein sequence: CASSDGIISYEQYF.

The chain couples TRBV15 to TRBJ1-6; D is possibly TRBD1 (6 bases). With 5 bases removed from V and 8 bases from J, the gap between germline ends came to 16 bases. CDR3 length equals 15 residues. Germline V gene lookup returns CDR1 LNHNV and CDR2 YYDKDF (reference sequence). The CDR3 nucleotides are TGTGCCACCAGCGGGGGCAGGGGTATGGATTCACCCCTCCACTTT. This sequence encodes CATSGGRGMDSPLHF. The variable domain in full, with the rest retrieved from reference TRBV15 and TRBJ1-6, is DAMVIQNPRYQVTQFGKPVTLSCSQTLNHNVMYWYQQKSSQAPKLLFHYYDKDFNNEADTPDNFQSRRPNTSFCFLDIRSPGLGDTAMYLCATSGGRGMDSPLHFGNGTRLTVT.

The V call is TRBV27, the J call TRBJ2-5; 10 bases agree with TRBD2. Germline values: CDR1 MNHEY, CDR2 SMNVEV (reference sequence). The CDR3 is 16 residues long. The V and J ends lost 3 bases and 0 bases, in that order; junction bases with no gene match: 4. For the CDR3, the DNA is TGTGCCAGCAGTTTCCTAGCGGGGGAGAACCAAGAGACCCAGTACTTC. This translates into CASSFLAGENQETQYF.